This T cell receptor (beta chain) stems from a study of blood T cell repertoires in COVID-19. Study background: Nucleic acid was either cDNA or gDNA, and it came from T cells, B-cell-depleted T cells, or PBMCs.

This table comes from immunoSEQ multiplex PCR, and its TCRdb copy is limited to in-frame clones, with some not included. The sample has some 400,000 clones; 90% are singletons. The CDR3 is 15 amino acids. Germline V gene lookup returns CDR1 SGHDT and CDR2 YYEEEE. J gave up 9 bases and V 2 bases, and 9 bases lay outside the gene matches. This TCR was recovered from a man aged 18 to 35 with active or convalescent COVID-19. The rearrangement uses TRBV5-6 and TRBJ2-4; 9 positions match TRBD1. Sequenced material: peripheral blood. The CDR3 protein is CASSFRDREWGIQYF. In DNA, the CDR3 is TGTGCCAGCAGCTTCCGGGACAGGGAGTGGGGCATTCAGTACTTC. The variable domain in full, with the rest retrieved from reference TRBV5-6 and TRBJ2-4, is DAGVTQSPTHLIKTRGQQVTLRCSPKSGHDTVSWYQQALGQGPQFIFQYYEEEERQRGNFPDRFSGHQFPNYSSELNVNALLLGDSALYLCASSFRDREWGIQYFGAGTRLSVL.